This TCR beta chain stems from a study of shared clonotypes between healthy human individuals. Study observations and caveats: Tissue TCR repertoires likely differ from these blood-only repertoires.

Naivety among CD8 cells was defined by CD45RO negativity and positive CCR7 selection, thereby excluding terminally differentiated effector memory CD45RA+ cells. There were only Caucasian adults among the donors, and all lived in Nashville, Tennessee. The data were produced by immunoSEQ multiplex PCR, yet TCRdb's version contains in-frame clones alone and is incomplete. The profile shows some 2.1 million clones, approximately 94% of them singletons. Trimming removed 4 bases at V and 6 bases at J, with 21 bases between. CDR3 length equals 16 residues. Germline CDR1 and CDR2: MGHRA and YSYEKL. Concerning this clone: Its target is unknown.

The J gene is TRBJ1-1, the V gene TRBV4-1; D unclear. The origin of this receptor is a man aged 18 to 29 in good health. The sequenced sample consisted of naive CD8+ T cells sorted from blood. The CDR3 here is CASSPPSPTPWAEAFF. The CDR3 region has the DNA TGCGCCAGCAGCCCTCCCTCCCCCACCCCCTGGGCTGAAGCTTTCTTT.